This T cell receptor (beta chain) was recovered during a study of blood T cell repertoires in COVID-19. In the source study's methods: The assay estimated nucleated cells by amplifying reference gene primers. Profiled with immunoSEQ multiplex PCR; TCRdb holds only in-frame clones, not every one. That table gives V, J and clone size, and the DNA gave D and trimming. The table records more than 300,000 clones, approximately 90% of them present only once. There are 12 residues in the CDR3. The germline V and J ends were trimmed by 2 bases and 6 bases, with 10 bases remaining between them. Germline V gene lookup returns CDR1 SQVTM and CDR2 ANQGSEA. Exposed participants encountered a COVID-19 case during the 2 weeks preceding study entry.

V is TRBV29-1 and J is TRBJ1-2; the D is unclear. Sequencing input: PBMCs or T cells enriched from blood (not recorded which). This TCR derives from a woman aged 35 to 49 who had been exposed to COVID-19. Here the CDR3 DNA reads TGCAGCGTTGAACCCGGGTCGGATGGCTACACCTTC. It codes for CSVEPGSDGYTF.